The rows below give T cell receptor beta chains drawn from one sample of a study of cytomegalovirus exposure and HLA in healthy donors. Method: immunoSEQ multiplex PCR; TCRdb's copy keeps in-frame clones and lacks some. The repertoire holds 150,000 to 200,000 clones, with approximately 90% as singletons. The sequencing input was PBMCs. These receptors were taken from a man aged 18-30 years in good health and CMV-seronegative. The CDR3 runs from the conserved cysteine through the conserved F or W. Only some rows state a clone size, as once, few, many or a class for expanded clones.

V gene	clone size	J gene	CDR3 protein
TRBV5-1	.	TRBJ2-7	CASSSGFEQYF
TRBV6-1	.	TRBJ1-1	CASKEDRGRLGAFF
TRBV10-3	.	TRBJ2-3	CAILTGSSTDTQYF
TRBV2	few	TRBJ2-2	CASSPTRGTGELFF
TRBV9	once	TRBJ2-2	CASSVIGSEGTGELFF
TRBV7-8	once	TRBJ2-1	CASSSQGGVYDEQFF
TRBV7-9	.	TRBJ2-5	CASSLFGGGQETQYF
TRBV30	.	TRBJ2-1	CAWGGASEQFF
TRBV11-2	.	TRBJ2-1	CASGGSSYNEQFF
TRBV5-6	few	TRBJ1-2	CASGQGAAGYTF
TRBV19	once	TRBJ1-5	CASSADRVSGQPQHF
TRBV9	.	TRBJ2-1	CASSVGGSTYNEQFF
TRBV5-4	.	TRBJ2-5	CASSLFLSDQETQYF
TRBV6-4	.	TRBJ2-1	CASSPVPDSSYNEQFF
TRBV11-2	.	TRBJ1-2	CASSLVAGPSGYTF
TRBV5-1	.	TRBJ2-1	CASSFSGNYNEQFF
TRBV7-9	.	TRBJ2-1	CASSLSGGSYNEQFF
TRBV2	.	TRBJ2-3	CASSVGTARTDTQYF
TRBV28	few	TRBJ1-2	CASSSTVYGYTF
TRBV19	.	TRBJ2-7	CASSVPGTGDYEQYF
TRBV6-1	.	TRBJ1-2	CASSEIRTGTYGYTF
TRBV7-6	.	TRBJ1-2	CASSHPTGNGYTF
TRBV19	.	TRBJ1-5	CASEGDDSYQPQHF
TRBV4-1	few	TRBJ1-5	CASSQGLLGDQPQHF
TRBV7-6	.	TRBJ1-5	CASSLGSWGEQPQHF
TRBV27	.	TRBJ2-7	CASGSFGQGYEQYF
TRBV27	once	TRBJ1-4	CASRGATNEKLFF
TRBV18	.	TRBJ2-3	CASSQNPGTGGTDTQYF
TRBV27	.	TRBJ2-5	CASSFAGVETQYF